Listed below are T cell receptor beta chains from one sample, sequenced in a study of cytomegalovirus exposure and HLA in healthy donors. Produced via immunoSEQ multiplex PCR; TCRdb's table is partial and in-frame only. This table holds about 130,000 clones, approximately 71% found once. Sequencing input: PBMCs. These receptors originate from a woman aged 55-69 years in good health and CMV-seronegative. Both conserved end residues are part of each CDR3. D genes are given only for firm matches. The listing skips clone size in some rows; elsewhere it reads once, few, many or a size class.

>.|16|TRBJ2-3|TRBV5-6|.
CASSLQLAQSADTQYF
TGTGCCAGCAGCTTGCAGCTAGCGCAGAGCGCAGATACGCAGTATTTT
>.|16|TRBJ2-1|TRBV7-9|TRBD1
CASSSASGGAGHEQFF
TGTGCCAGCAGCTCCGCGTCAGGGGGCGCCGGACATGAGCAGTTCTTC
>.|17|TRBJ2-1|TRBV7-9|TRBD2
CASSLRGTSGVYNEQFF
TGTGCCAGCAGCTTACGGGGGACTAGCGGGGTATACAATGAGCAGTTCTTC
>.|14|TRBJ1-2|TRBV19|.
CASRTAGGRGGYTF
TGTGCCAGTAGGACGGCCGGGGGGCGAGGTGGCTACACCTTC
>.|17|TRBJ1-1|TRBV10-2|TRBD1
CASMRPGQGGTNTEAFF
TGCGCCAGCATGAGACCGGGACAGGGCGGTACGAACACTGAAGCTTTCTTT
>.|14|TRBJ2-7|TRBV2|.
CASSEAARAYEQYF
TGTGCCAGCAGTGAGGCAGCGAGGGCCTACGAGCAGTACTTC
>few|16|TRBJ1-5|TRBV7-9|TRBD1
CASSQTGGSKDQPQHF
TGTGCCAGCAGCCAGACAGGGGGCTCGAAAGATCAGCCCCAGCATTTT
>once|17|TRBJ2-3|TRBV30|TRBD2
CAWIRLSPAGERRTQYF
TGTGCCTGGATCCGACTATCGCCAGCGGGGGAGAGACGTACGCAGTATTTT
>.|17|TRBJ2-2|TRBV27|TRBD2
CASSRRGLAGNTGELFF
TGTGCCAGCAGCCGAAGGGGACTAGCGGGGAACACCGGGGAGCTGTTTTTT
>.|19|TRBJ2-3|TRBV30|TRBD2
CAWGARGAGGEISTDTQYF
TGTGCCTGGGGTGCCCGGGGTGCGGGAGGGGAAATCAGCACAGATACGCAGTATTTT
>.|19|TRBJ2-7|TRBV28|TRBD2
CASSSPERDRFGPYYEQYF
TGTGCCAGCAGTTCCCCGGAGCGGGACCGTTTTGGTCCTTACTACGAGCAGTACTTC
>once|19|TRBJ1-5|TRBV21-1|.
CASSKYKGQGYPTDQPQHF
TGTGCCAGCAGCAAATACAAGGGACAGGGGTATCCTACTGATCAGCCCCAGCATTTT
>few|20|TRBJ2-1|TRBV28|TRBD2
CASSLNPPRLAGALGNEQFF
TGTGCCAGCAGTTTAAACCCGCCCCGACTAGCGGGAGCCCTGGGTAATGAGCAGTTCTTC
>.|16|TRBJ1-1|TRBV7-9|.
CASRVTLDSMNTEAFF
TGTGCCAGCAGGGTCACCTTGGACAGTATGAACACTGAAGCTTTCTTT
>.|16|TRBJ1-4|TRBV7-9|.
CASSPRSGQGNEKLFF
TGTGCCAGCAGCCCGAGGAGCGGGCAGGGAAATGAAAAACTGTTTTTT
>.|14|TRBJ1-1|TRBV18|.
CTSSPTGQNTEAFF
TGTACCAGCTCACCAACGGGACAGAACACTGAAGCTTTCTTT
>.|15|TRBJ2-5|TRBV28|.
CASRGWSGGQETQYF
TGTGCCAGCAGGGGATGGTCCGGGGGCCAAGAGACCCAGTACTTC
>.|12|TRBJ2-7|TRBV7-2|TRBD2
CASSTSGREQCF
TGTGCCAGCAGTACTAGCGGGAGAGAGCAGTGCTTC
>once|15|TRBJ2-7|TRBV15|TRBD1
CATSRGTGTFYEQYF
TGTGCCACCAGCAGAGGGACAGGTACTTTCTACGAGCAGTACTTC
>.|14|TRBJ1-4|TRBV5-1|TRBD1
CASSKGQAEEKLFF
TGCGCCAGCAGCAAGGGACAGGCCGAGGAAAAACTGTTTTTT
>.|15|TRBJ2-3|TRBV6-5|.
CASTAGRGGSDTQYF
TGTGCCAGCACGGCGGGTCGAGGAGGTTCAGATACGCAGTATTTT
>.|15|TRBJ1-5|TRBV4-2|TRBD1
CASSQEGQGGQPQHF
TGTGCCAGCAGCCAAGAAGGGCAGGGGGGCCAGCCCCAGCATTTT
>.|15|TRBJ2-7|TRBV7-9|TRBD2
CASSLVGSGGFEQYF
TGTGCCAGCAGCTTAGTGGGTAGCGGGGGGTTCGAGCAGTACTTC
>.|15|TRBJ1-2|TRBV5-6|.
CASSPQWGQGTFATF
.
>once|12|TRBJ1-2|TRBV16|.
CASSPGTYGYTF
TGTGCCAGCAGCCCCGGTACCTATGGCTACACCTTC
>.|13|TRBJ1-4|TRBV18|.
CASSLVVGEKLFF
TGTGCCAGCTCCCTGGTAGTCGGGGAAAAACTGTTTTTT
>few|16|TRBJ1-1|TRBV6-6|TRBD1
CASSYGTGAKSTEAFF
TGTGCCAGCAGTTACGGGACAGGGGCTAAGAGCACTGAAGCTTTCTTT
>.|14|TRBJ1-6|TRBV7-6|.
CASSVQGGGSPLHF
TGTGCCAGCAGCGTACAGGGAGGGGGATCACCCCTCCACTTT
>.|15|TRBJ1-1|TRBV6-5|.
CASSYSGFMNTEAFF
TGTGCCAGCAGTTACTCCGGGTTCATGAACACTGAAGCTTTCTTT